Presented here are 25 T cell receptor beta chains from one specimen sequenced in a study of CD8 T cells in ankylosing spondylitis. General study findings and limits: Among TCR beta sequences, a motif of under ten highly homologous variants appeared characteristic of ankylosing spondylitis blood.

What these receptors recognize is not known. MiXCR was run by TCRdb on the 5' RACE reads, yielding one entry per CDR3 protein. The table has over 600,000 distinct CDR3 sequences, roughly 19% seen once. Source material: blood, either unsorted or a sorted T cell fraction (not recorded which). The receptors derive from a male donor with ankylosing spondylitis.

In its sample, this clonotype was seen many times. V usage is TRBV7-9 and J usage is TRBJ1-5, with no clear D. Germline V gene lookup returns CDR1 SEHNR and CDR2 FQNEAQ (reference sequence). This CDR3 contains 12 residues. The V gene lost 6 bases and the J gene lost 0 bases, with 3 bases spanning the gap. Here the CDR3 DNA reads TGTGCCAGCAGTTTTAGCAATCAGCCCCAGCATTTT. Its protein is CASSFSNQPQHF.

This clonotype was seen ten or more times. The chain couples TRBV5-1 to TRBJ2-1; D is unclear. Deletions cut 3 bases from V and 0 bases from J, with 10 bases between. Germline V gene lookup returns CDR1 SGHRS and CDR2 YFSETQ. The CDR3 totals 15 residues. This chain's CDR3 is CASSSQTSSYNEQFF. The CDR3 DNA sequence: TGCGCCAGCAGCTCACAGACGAGCTCCTACAATGAGCAGTTCTTC. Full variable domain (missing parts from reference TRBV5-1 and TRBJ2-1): KAGVTQTPRYLIKTRGQQVTLSCSPISGHRSVSWYQQTPGQGLQFLFEYFSETQRNKGNFPGRFSGRQFSNSRSEMNVSTLELGDSALYLCASSSQTSSYNEQFFGPGTRLTVL.

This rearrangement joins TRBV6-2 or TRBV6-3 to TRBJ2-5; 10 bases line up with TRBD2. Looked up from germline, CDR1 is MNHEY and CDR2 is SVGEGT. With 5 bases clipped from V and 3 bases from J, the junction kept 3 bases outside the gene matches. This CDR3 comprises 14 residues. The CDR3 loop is CASSPLAGKETQYF. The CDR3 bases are TGTGCCAGCAGTCCACTAGCGGGAAAAGAGACCCAGTACTTC.

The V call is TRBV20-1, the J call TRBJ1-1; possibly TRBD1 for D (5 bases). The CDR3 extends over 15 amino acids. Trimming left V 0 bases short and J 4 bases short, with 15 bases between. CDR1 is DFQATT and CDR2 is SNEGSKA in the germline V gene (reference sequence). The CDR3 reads CSARDTGFGGTEAFF. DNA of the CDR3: TGCAGTGCTAGAGATACAGGTTTTGGTGGCACTGAAGCTTTCTTT.

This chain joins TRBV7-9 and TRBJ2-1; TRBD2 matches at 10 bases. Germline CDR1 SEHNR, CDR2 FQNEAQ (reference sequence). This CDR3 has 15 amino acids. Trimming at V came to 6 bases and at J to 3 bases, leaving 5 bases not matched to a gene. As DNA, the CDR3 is TGTGCCAGCAGGCCGGGACTAGCGAGCTACAATGAGCAGTTCTTC. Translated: CASRPGLASYNEQFF. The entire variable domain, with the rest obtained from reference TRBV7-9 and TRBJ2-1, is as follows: DTGVSQNPRHKITKRGQNVTFRCDPISEHNRLYWYRQTLGQGPEFLTYFQNEAQLEKSRLLSDRFSAERPKGSFSTLEIQRTEQGDSAMYLCASRPGLASYNEQFFGPGTRLTVL.

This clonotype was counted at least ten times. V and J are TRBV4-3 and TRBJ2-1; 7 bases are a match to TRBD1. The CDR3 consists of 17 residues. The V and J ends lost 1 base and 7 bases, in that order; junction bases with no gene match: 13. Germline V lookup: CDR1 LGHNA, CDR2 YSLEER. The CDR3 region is CASSQVLHGTAGNEQFF. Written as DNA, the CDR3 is TGCGCCAGCAGCCAAGTTCTTCACGGGACAGCCGGGAATGAGCAGTTCTTC.

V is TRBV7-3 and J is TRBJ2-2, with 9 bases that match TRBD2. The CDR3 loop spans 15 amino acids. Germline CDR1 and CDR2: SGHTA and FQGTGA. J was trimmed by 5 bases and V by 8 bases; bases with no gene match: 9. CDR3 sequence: CASAGPAGGTGELFF. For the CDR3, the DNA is TGTGCCAGCGCTGGGCCAGCGGGAGGTACCGGGGAGCTGTTTTTT.

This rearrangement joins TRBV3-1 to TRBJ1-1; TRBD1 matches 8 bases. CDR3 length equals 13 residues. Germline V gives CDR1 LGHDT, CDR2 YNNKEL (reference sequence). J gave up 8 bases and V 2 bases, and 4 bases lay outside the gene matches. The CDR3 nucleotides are TGTGCCAGCAGCCAATTAGGACAGGGCGAAGCTTTCTTT. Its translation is CASSQLGQGEAFF.

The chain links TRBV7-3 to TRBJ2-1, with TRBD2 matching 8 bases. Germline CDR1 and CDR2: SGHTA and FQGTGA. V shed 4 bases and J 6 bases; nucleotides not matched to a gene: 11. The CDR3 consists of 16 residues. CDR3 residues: CASSSIAGSEVNEQFF. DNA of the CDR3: TGTGCCAGCAGCTCTATAGCGGGAAGCGAGGTCAATGAGCAGTTCTTC.

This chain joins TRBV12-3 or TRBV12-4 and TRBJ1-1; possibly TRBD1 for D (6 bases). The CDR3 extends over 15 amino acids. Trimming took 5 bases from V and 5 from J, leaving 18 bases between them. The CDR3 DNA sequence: TGTGCCAGCAGTCTCCGGACAGCCTGGGAAACTGAAGCTTTCTTT. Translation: CASSLRTAWETEAFF.

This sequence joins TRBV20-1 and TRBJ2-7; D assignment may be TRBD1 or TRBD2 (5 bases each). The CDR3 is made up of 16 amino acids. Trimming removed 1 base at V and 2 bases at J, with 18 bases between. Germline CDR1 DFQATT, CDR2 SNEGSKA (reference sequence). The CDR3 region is CSARVMRGREPYEQYF. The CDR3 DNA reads TGCAGTGCTAGAGTCATGAGGGGAAGGGAGCCCTACGAGCAGTACTTC.

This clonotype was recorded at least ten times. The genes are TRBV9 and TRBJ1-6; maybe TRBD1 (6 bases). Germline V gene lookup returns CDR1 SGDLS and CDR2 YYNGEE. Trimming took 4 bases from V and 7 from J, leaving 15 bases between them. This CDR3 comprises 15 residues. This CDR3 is CASSTGQRVNSPLHF. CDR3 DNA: TGTGCCAGCAGCACCGGACAGCGTGTGAATTCACCCCTCCACTTT.

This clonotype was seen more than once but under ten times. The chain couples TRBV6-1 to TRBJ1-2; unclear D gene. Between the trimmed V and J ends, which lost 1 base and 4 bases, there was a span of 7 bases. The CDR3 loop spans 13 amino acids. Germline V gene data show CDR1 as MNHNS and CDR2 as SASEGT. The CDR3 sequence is CASSEESFYGYTF. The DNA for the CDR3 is TGTGCCAGCAGTGAAGAGAGTTTCTATGGCTACACCTTC.

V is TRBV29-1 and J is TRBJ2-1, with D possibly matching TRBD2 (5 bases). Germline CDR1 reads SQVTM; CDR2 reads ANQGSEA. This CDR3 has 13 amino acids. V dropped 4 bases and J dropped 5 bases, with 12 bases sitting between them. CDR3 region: CSVVQLADNEQFF. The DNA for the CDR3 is TGCAGCGTTGTCCAGCTAGCAGACAATGAGCAGTTCTTC.

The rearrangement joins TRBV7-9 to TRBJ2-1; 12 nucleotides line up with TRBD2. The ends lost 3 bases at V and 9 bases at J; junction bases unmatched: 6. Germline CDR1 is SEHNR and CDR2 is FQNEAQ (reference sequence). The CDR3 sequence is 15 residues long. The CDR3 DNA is TGTGCCAGCAGCTTGCTAGCGGGAGGGCCAGCTGAGCAGTTCTTC. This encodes CASSLLAGGPAEQFF.

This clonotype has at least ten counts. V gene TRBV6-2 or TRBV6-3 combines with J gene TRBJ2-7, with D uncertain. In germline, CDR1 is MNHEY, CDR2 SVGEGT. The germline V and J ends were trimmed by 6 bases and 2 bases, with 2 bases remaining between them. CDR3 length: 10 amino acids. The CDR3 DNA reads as TGTGCCAGCAGCCCCTACGAGCAGTACTTC. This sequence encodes CASSPYEQYF.

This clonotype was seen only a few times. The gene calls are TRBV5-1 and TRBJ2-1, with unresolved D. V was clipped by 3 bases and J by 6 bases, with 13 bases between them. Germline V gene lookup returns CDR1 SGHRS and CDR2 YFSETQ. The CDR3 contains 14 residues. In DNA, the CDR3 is TGCGCCAGCAGCTATGGACGGACGGTCAATGAGCAGTTCTTC. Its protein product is CASSYGRTVNEQFF. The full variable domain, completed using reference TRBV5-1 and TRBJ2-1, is KAGVTQTPRYLIKTRGQQVTLSCSPISGHRSVSWYQQTPGQGLQFLFEYFSETQRNKGNFPGRFSGRQFSNSRSEMNVSTLELGDSALYLCASSYGRTVNEQFFGPGTRLTVL.

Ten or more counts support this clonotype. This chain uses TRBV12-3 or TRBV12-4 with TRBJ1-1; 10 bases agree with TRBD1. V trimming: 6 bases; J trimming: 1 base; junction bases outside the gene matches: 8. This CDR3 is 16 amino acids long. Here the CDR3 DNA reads TGTGCCAGCAGAAGGGGACAGGGGAACTGGAACACTGAAGCTTTCTTT. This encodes CASRRGQGNWNTEAFF.

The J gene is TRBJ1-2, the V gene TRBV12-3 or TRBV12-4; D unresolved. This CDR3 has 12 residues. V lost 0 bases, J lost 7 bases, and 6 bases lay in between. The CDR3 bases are TGTGCCAGCAGTTTAGCGCCCGCTGGCTACACCTTC. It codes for CASSLAPAGYTF.

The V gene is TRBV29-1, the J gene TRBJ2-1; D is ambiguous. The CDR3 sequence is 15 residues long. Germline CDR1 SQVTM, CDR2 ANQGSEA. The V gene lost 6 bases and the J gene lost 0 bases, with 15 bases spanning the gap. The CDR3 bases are TGCAGCGTGCCCCCTGGTCGCAGCTCCTACAATGAGCAGTTCTTC. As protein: CSVPPGRSSYNEQFF.

As DNA, the CDR3 is TGTGCCAGCAGTGAGGGGACAGAAGGTTATGGCTACACCTTC. Its protein product is CASSEGTEGYGYTF. The gene calls are TRBV12-3 or TRBV12-4 and TRBJ1-2; 7 bases map to TRBD1. The CDR3 length is 14 residues. V lost 5 bases to trimming and J lost 5 bases; unmatched junction nucleotides: 8.

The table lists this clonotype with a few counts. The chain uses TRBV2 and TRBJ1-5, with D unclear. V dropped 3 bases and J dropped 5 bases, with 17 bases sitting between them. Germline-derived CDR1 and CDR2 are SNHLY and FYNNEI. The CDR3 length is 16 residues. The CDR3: CASSDTVQLSDQPQHF. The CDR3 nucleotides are TGTGCCAGCAGTGATACGGTCCAGCTATCGGATCAGCCCCAGCATTTT.

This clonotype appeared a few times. CDR3 DNA: TGTGCCAGCAGTTTAGCGCGGCAGGGGGCACGGGAGCAGTTCTTC. It translates to CASSLARQGAREQFF. The chain uses TRBV12-3 or TRBV12-4 and TRBJ2-1, with 8 bases fitting TRBD1. This CDR3 spans 15 amino acids. The V segment lost 0 bases and the J segment 10 bases; nucleotides outside the gene matches: 8.

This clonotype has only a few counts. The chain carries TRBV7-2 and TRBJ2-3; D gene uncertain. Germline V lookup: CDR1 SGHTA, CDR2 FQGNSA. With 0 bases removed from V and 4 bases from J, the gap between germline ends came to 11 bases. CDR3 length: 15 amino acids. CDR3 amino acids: CASSLALGSADTQYF. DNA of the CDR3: TGTGCCAGCAGCTTAGCGCTTGGATCTGCAGATACGCAGTATTTT.

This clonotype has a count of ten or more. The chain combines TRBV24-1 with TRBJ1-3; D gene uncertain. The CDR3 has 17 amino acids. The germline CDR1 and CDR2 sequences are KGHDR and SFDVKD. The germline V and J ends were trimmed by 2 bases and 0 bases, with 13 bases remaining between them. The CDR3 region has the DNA TGTGCCACCAGTGATTACCCCGACGCAAACTCTGGAAACACCATATATTTT. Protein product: CATSDYPDANSGNTIYF.